The rows below give T cell receptor beta chains drawn from one sample of a study of blood T cell repertoires in COVID-19. Sequencing used immunoSEQ multiplex PCR; TCRdb keeps in-frame clones, though not all of them. This repertoire shows approximately 190,000 clones, almost 80% found once; its top ten account for around 16%. Material: peripheral blood. The origin of the receptors is a man in his fifties or sixties with active or convalescent COVID-19. Each CDR3 is given without its conserved first and last residue. Each record gives: J gene, V gene, CDR3 protein.

TRBJ2-7	TRBV2	ASSSSGGSYEQY
TRBJ1-5	TRBV5-4	ASSLARDRGRWIGQPQH
TRBJ2-5	TRBV2	ATERLAGGGETQY
TRBJ2-7	TRBV9	ASSLRYSSYEQY
TRBJ2-7	TRBV19	ASSGTGAAEQY
TRBJ2-7	TRBV7-7	ASSLGSNSHYEQY
TRBJ1-1	TRBV10-3	AISRQGRNTEAF
TRBJ2-2	TRBV4-1	ASSQVTRGTGELF
TRBJ1-1	TRBV5-1	ASSLRVNTEAF
TRBJ1-1	TRBV18	ASSSQGGSTEAF
TRBJ2-5	TRBV12-5	ASGFPWTSGKETQY
TRBJ1-1	TRBV7-2	ASSSVKDTEAF
TRBJ2-1	TRBV7-8	AGIAGGPLGEQF
TRBJ2-1	TRBV5-4	ASSSGQGATNEQF
TRBJ2-2	TRBV21-1	ASSTGTGDTGELF
TRBJ1-5	TRBV6-5	ASSYSREEDQPQH
TRBJ2-7	TRBV27	ASSLLPTRAAYEQY
TRBJ2-1	TRBV7-9	ASSFIGTSYNEQF
TRBJ2-5	TRBV27	ASQSGYQETQY
TRBJ2-5	TRBV3-1/TRBV3-2	ASSQENPVETQY
TRBJ2-3	TRBV4-3	ASSQDVGRGTDTQY
TRBJ2-7	TRBV5-1	ASSRAGNEGHEQY